The T cell receptor (beta chain) under discussion was sequenced for a study of blood T cell repertoires in COVID-19. Here immunoSEQ multiplex PCR was the method, and the copy in TCRdb shows in-frame clones only, minus some. Among almost 500,000 clones listed, about 88% were seen once. The sequencing input was PBMCs or T cells enriched from blood (not recorded which). This sequence originates from a woman aged 55-70 years who had recovered from COVID-19.

CDR3 protein: CASSQLAAGANVLTF. Here the CDR3 DNA reads TGTGCCAGCAGCCAACTAGCTGCTGGGGCCAACGTCCTGACTTTC. The V gene is TRBV14, the J gene TRBJ2-6, with D tentatively TRBD2 (5 bases). Germline V gene lookup returns CDR1 SGHDN and CDR2 FVKESK. Deletions cut 2 bases from V and 2 bases from J, with 7 bases between. The CDR3 contains 15 residues.